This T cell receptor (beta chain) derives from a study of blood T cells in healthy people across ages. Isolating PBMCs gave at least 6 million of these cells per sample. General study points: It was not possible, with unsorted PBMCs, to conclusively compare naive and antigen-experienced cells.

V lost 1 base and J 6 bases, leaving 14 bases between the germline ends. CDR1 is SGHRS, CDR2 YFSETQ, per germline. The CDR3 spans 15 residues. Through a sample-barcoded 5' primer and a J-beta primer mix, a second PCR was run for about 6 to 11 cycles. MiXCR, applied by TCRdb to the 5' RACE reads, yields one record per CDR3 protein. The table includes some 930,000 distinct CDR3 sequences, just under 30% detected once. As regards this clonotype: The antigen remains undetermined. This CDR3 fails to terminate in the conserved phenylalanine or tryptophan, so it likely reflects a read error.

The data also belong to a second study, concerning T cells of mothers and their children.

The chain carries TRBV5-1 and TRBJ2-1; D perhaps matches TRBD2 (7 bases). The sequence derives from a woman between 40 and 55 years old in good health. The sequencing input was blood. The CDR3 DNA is TGCGCCAGCAGCTTGAACGTGGGGGGGCTCAATGAGCAGTTCGTC. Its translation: CASSLNVGGLNEQFV.